Each of the 3 T cell receptor beta chains below was sequenced from the same sample in a study of blood T cells in healthy people across ages. Primers used in a second PCR of roughly 6 to 11 cycles were a sample-barcoded 5' primer and a J-beta primer mix. Via MiXCR, TCRdb re-called the 5' RACE reads, giving one row per CDR3 protein. The sample records 700,000 or so distinct CDR3 sequences, 22% being singletons. The sample consisted of blood. The receptors originated from a man between 65 and 80 years old in good health.

This clonotype was seen only a few times. The rearrangement uses TRBV29-1 and TRBJ2-3; 7 bases match TRBD2. Germline CDR1 reads SQVTM; CDR2 reads ANQGSEA. With V trimmed by 7 bases and J by 1 base, 2 bases remained unmatched. The CDR3 covers 12 residues. CDR3 sequence: CSAREGTDTQYF. CDR3 DNA: TGCAGCGCCCGGGAGGGCACAGATACGCAGTATTTT.

The chain links TRBV6-5 to TRBJ2-7; 16 nucleotides align to TRBD2. CDR3 length equals 16 residues. Germline CDR1 is MNHEY and CDR2 is SVGAGI. V was clipped by 2 bases and J by 4 bases; unmatched bases: 2. The CDR3 DNA follows: TGTGCCAGCAGTTACACGGGACTAGCGGGGGGGTACGAGCAGTACGTC. It translates to CASSYTGLAGGYEQYV.

The chain combines TRBV28 with TRBJ2-1; tentatively, D is TRBD1 or TRBD2 (5 bases each). The J call is uncertain, as TRBJ2-7 better fits the DNA end. This CDR3 contains 14 residues. Germline CDR1 MDHEN, CDR2 SYDVKM. Here the CDR3 DNA reads TGTGCCAGCAGTTTCGAGGGGCCACCCTACGAGCAGTACTTC. The encoded protein is CASSFEGPPYEQYF.